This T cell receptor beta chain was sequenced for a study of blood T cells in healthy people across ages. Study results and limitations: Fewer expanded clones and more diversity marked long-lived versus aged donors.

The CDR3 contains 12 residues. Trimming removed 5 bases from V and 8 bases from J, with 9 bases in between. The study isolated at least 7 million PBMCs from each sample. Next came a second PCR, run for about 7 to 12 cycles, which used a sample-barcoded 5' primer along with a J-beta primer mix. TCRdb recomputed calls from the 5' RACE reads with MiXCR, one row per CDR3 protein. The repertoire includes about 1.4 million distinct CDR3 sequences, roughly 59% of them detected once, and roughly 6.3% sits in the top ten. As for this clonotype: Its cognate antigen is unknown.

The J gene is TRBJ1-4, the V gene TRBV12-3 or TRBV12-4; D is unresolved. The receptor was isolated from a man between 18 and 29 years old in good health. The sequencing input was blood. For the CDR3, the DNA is TGTGCCAGCAGTGCGACGGGGGAAAAACTGTTTTTT. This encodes CASSATGEKLFF.